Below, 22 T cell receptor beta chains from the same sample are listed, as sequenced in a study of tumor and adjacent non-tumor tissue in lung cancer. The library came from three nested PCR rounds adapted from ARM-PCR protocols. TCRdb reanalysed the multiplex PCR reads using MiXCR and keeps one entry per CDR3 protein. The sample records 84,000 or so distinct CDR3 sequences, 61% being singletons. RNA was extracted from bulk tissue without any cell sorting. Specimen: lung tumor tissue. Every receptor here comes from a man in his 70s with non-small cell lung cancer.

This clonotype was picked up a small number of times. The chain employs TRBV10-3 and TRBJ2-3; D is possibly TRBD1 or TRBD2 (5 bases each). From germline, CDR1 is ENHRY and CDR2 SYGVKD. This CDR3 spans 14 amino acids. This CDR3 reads CAARDPAGLDMQYF. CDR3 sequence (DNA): TGTGCTGCTCGGGACCCAGCAGGGTTGGACATGCAGTATTTT.

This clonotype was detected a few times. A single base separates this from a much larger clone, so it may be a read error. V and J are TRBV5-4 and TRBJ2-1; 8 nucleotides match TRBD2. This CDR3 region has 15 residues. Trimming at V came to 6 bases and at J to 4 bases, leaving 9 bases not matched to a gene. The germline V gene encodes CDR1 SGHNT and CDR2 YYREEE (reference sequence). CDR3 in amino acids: CASNPAGERYNEQFF. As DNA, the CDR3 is TGTGCCAGCAACCCAGCGGGGGAAAGATACAATGAGCAGTTCTTC.

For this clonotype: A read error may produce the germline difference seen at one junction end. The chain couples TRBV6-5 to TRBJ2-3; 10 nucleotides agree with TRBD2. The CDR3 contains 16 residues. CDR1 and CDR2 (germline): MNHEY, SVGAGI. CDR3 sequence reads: CVSRPVASGRIDTQYF. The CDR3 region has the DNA TGTGTCAGCCGGCCTGTGGCTAGCGGGAGAATAGATACGCAGTATTTT.

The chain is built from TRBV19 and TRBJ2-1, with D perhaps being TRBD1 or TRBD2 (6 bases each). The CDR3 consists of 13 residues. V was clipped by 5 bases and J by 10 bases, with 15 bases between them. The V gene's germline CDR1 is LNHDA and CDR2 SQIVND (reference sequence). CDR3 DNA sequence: TGTGCCAGTAGTTCAGGGGAGGTCGGCGAGCAGTTCTTC. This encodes CASSSGEVGEQFF.

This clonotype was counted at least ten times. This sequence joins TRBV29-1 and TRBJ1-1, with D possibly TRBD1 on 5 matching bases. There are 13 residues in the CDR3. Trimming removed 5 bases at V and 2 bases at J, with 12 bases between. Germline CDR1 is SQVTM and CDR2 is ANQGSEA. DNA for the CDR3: TGCAGCGTTCTAGGACGGACAAACACTGAAGCTTTCTTT. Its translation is CSVLGRTNTEAFF.

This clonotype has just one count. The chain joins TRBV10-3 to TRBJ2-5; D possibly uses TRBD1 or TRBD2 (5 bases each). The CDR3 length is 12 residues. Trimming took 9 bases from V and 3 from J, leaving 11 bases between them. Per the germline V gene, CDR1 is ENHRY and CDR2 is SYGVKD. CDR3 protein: CAIGMGEETQYF. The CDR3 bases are TGTGCCATAGGGATGGGGGAAGAGACCCAGTACTTC.

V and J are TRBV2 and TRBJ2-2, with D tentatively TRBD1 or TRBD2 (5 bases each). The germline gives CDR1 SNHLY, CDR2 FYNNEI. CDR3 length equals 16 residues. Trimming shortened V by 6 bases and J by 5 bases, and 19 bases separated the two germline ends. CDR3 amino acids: CASSLLGTPRTGELFF. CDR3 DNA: TGTGCCAGCAGCCTTCTCGGGACCCCCAGGACCGGGGAGCTGTTTTTT.

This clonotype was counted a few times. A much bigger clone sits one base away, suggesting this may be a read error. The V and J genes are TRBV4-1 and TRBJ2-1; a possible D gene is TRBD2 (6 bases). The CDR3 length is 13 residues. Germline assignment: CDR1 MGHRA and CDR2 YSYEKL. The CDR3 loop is CASQRGLDNGQFF. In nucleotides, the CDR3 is TGCGCCAGCCAGAGGGGACTGGACAATGGGCAGTTCTTC.

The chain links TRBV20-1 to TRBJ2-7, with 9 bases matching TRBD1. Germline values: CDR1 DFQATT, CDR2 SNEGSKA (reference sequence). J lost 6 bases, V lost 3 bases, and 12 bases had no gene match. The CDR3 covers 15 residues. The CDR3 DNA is TGCAGTGCTAGTAGGTGGGACAGGGCAGCGGGCGAGCAGTACTTC. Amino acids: CSASRWDRAAGEQYF.

CDR3 DNA: TGTATCTGGAGCCAGACTGATCAGCCCCAGCATTTT. Amino acid sequence: CIWSQTDQPQHF. The chain uses TRBV30 and TRBJ1-5; no clear D. In germline, CDR1 is GTSNPN, CDR2 SVGIG (reference sequence). This CDR3 spans 12 amino acids. Full variable domain (outside the CDR3, taken from reference TRBV30 and TRBJ1-5): SQTIHQWPATLVQPVGSPLSLECTVEGTSNPNLYWYRQAAGRGLQLLFYSVGIGQISSEVPQNLSASRPQDRQFILSSKKLLLSDSGFYLCIWSQTDQPQHFGDGTRLSIL.

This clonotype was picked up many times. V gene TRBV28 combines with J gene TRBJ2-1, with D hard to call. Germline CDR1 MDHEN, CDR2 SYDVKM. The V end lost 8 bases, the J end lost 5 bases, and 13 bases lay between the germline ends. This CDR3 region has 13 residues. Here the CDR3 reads CASFFGPNNEQFF. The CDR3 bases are TGTGCCAGCTTTTTCGGACCGAACAATGAGCAGTTCTTC.

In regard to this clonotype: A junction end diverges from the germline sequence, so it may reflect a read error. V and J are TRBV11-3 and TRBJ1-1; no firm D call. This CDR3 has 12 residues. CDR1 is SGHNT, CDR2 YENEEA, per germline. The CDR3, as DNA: TGTGCAAGCAGTGAAGGGAACACTGAAGCTTTCTTT. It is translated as CASSEGNTEAFF.

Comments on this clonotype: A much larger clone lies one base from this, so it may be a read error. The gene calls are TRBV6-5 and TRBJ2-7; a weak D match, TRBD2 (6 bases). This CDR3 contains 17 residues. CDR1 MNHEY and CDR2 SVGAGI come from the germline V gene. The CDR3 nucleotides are TGTGCCAGCAGTTACATTCGGCCCAGCGGGCCTTCCTACGAGCTGTACTTC. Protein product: CASSYIRPSGPSYELYF.

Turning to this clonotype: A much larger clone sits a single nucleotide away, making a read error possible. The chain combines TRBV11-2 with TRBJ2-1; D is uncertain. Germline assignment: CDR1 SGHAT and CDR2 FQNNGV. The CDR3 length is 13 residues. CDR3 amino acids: CAVAPAVVGEQSF. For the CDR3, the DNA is TGTGCCGTGGCCCCGGCCGTGGTGGGTGAGCAGTCCTTC.

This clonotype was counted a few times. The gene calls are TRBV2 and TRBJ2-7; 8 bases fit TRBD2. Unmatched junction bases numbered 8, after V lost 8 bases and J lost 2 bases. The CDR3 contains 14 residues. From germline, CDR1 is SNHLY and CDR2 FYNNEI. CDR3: CASGRSGTTYEQYF. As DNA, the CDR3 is TGTGCCAGCGGTCGTAGCGGGACTACCTACGAGCAGTACTTC.

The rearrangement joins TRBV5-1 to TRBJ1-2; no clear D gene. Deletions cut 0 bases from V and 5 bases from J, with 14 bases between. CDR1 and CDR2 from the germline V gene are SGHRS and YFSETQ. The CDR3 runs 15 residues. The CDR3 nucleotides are TGCGCCAGCAGCTTGGACGGAGACATAACTTATGGCTACACCTTC. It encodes CASSLDGDITYGYTF.

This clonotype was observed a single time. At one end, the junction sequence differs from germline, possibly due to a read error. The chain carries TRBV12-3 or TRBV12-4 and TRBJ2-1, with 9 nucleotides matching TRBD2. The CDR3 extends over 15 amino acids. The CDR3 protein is CTSSTYRTSVDEQFF. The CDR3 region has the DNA TGTACCAGCAGTACCTATAGGACTAGCGTGGATGAGCAATTCTTC.

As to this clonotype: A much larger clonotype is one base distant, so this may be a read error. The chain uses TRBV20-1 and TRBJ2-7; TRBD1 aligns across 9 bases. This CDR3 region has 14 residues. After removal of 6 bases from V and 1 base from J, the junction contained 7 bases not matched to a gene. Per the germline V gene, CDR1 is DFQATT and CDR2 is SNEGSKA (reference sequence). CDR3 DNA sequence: TGCAGTGCCGACGGGACAGGGATATCCTACGAGCAGTACTTC. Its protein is CSADGTGISYEQYF.

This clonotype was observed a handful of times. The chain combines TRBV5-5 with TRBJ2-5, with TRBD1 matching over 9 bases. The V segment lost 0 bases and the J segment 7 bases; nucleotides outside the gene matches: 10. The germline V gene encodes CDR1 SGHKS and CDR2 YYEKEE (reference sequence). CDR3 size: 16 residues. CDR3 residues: CASSLGTGGSLGTQYF. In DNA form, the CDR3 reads TGTGCCAGCAGCTTGGGAACAGGGGGCAGCTTGGGGACCCAGTACTTC.

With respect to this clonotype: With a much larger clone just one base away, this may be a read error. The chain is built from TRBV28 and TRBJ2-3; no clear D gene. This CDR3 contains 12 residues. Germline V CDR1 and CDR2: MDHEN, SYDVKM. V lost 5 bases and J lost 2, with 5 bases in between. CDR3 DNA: TGTGCCAGCAGTGTAGACACAGATACGCAGTATTTT. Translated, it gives CASSVDTDTQYF.

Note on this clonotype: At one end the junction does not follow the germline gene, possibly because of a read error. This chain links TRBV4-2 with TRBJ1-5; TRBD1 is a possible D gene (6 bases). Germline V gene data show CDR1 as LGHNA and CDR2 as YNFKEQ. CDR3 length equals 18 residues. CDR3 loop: CAGGRGRMQGTSNQAQHF. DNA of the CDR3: TGTGCCGGCGGCCGAGGGAGGATGCAGGGGACGAGCAATCAGGCCCAGCATTTT.

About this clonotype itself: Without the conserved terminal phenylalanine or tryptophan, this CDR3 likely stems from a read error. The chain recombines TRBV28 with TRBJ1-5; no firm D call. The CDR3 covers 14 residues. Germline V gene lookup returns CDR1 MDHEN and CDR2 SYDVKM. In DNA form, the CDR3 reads TGTGCTAGGAGTTCTGAGGTTCGAAATCAGCCCCAGCATTCT. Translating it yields CARSSEVRNQPQHS.